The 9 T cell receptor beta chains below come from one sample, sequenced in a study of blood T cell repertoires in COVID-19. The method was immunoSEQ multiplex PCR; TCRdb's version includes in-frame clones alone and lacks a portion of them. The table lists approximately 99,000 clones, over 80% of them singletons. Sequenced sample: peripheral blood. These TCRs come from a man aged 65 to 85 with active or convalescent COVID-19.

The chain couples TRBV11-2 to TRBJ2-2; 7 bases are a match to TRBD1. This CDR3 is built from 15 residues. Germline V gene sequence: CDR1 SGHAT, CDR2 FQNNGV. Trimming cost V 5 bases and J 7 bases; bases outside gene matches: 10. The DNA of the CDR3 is TGTGCCAGCAGCCCAGGGACAGTAGGTGACGGGGAGCTGTTTTTT. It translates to CASSPGTVGDGELFF.

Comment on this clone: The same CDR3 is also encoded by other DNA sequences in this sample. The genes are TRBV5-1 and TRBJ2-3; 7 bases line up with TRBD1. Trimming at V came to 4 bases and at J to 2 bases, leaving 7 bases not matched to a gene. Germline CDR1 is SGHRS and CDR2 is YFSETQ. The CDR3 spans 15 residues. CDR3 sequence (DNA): TGCGCCAGCAGCCCCCCGGGACAGACCACAGATACGCAGTATTTT. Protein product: CASSPPGQTTDTQYF.

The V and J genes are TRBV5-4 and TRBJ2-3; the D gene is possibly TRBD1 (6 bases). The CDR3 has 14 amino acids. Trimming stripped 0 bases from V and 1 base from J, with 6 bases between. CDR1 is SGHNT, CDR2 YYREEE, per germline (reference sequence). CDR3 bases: TGTGCCAGCAGCTTGGAGGGGGGCACAGATACGCAGTATTTT. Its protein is CASSLEGGTDTQYF.

CDR3: CSVRGSTDTQYF. The CDR3 region has the DNA TGCAGCGTTCGGGGTTCCACAGATACGCAGTATTTT. This chain uses TRBV29-1 with TRBJ2-3, with TRBD2 as a possible D gene (5 bases). The V and J ends lost 5 bases and 2 bases respectively, with 8 bases between them. CDR3 size: 12 residues. CDR1 is SQVTM and CDR2 is ANQGSEA in the germline V gene.

The CDR3 here is CASRRTSGGDRSYEQYF. Written as DNA, the CDR3 is TGTGCCAGCCGGAGGACTAGCGGGGGGGATAGGAGCTACGAGCAGTACTTC. The V call is TRBV19, the J call TRBJ2-7; 15 bases line up with TRBD2. The trim removed 9 bases at V and 3 bases at J, leaving 12 bases unmatched. This CDR3 has 17 residues. Germline V gives CDR1 LNHDA, CDR2 SQIVND (reference sequence).

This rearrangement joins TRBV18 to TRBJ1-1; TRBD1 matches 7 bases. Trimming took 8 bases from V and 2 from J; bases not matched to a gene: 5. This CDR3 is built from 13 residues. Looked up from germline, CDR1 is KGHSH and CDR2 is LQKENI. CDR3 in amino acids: CASRDRANTEAFF. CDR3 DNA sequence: TGTGCCAGCCGAGACAGGGCTAACACTGAAGCTTTCTTT.

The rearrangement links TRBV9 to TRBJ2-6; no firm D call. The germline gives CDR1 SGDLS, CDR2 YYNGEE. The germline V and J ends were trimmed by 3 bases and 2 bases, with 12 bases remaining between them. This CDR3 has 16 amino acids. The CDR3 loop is CASSALASPGANVLTF. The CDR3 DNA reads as TGTGCCAGCAGCGCCCTCGCCAGTCCTGGGGCCAACGTCCTGACTTTC.

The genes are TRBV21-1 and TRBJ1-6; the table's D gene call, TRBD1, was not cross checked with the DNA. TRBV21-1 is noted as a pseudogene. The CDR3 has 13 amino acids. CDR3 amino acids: CARPGTENSPLHF. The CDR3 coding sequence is TGTGCCAGGCCCGGGACAGAGAATTCACCCCTCCACTTT.

Written as DNA, the CDR3 is TGCAGCGTTGAAGTAGGGACAGGGGGCGAATGGGGCGAGCAGTACTTC. It yields the protein CSVEVGTGGEWGEQYF. V is TRBV29-1 and J is TRBJ2-7, with 12 bases aligning to TRBD1. This CDR3 spans 16 amino acids. With 1 base clipped from V and 6 bases from J, the junction kept 10 bases outside the gene matches. Germline V gives CDR1 SQVTM, CDR2 ANQGSEA.